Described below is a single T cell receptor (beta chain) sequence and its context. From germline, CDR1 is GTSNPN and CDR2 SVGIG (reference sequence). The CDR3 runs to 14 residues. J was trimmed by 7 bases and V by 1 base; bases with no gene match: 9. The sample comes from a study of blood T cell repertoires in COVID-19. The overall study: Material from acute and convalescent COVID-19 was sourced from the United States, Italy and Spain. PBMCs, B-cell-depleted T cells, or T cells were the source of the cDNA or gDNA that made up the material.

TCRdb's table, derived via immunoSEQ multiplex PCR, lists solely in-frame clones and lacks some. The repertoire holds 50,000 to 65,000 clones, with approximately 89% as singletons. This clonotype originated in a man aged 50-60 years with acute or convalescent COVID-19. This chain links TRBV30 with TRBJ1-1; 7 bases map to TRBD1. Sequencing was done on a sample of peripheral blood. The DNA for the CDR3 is TGTGCCTGGAGTGCACGACAGGGCTGGGGTGAAGCTTTCTTT. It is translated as CAWSARQGWGEAFF.